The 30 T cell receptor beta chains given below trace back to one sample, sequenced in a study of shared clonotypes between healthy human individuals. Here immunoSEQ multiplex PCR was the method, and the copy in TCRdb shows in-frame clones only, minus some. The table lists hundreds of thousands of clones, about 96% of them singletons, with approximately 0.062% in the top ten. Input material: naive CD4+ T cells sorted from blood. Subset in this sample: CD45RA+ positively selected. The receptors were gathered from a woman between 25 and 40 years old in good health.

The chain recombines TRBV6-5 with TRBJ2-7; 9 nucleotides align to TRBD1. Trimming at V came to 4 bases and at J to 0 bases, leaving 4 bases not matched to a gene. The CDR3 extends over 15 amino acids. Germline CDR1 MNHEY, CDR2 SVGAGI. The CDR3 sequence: CASSWDRANSYEQYF. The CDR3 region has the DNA TGTGCCAGCAGTTGGGACAGGGCGAACTCCTACGAGCAGTACTTC.

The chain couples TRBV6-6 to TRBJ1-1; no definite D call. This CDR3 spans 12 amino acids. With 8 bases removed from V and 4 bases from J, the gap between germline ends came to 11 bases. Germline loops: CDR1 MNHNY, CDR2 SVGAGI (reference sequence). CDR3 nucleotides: TGTGCCAGCCTCGGCGCCGGCACTGAAGCTTTCTTT. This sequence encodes CASLGAGTEAFF.

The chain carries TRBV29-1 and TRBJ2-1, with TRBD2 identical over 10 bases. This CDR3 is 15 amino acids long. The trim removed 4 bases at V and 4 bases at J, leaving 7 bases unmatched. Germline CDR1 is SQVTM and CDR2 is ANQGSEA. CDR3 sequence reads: CSVALAGDLYNEQFF. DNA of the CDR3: TGCAGCGTTGCGCTAGCGGGAGACCTTTACAATGAGCAGTTCTTC.

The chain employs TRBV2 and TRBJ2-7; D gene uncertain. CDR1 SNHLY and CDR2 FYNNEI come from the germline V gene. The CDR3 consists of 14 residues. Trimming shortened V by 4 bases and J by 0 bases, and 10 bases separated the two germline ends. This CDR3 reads CASSVESVSYEQYF. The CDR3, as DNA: TGTGCCAGCAGTGTCGAGTCGGTCTCCTACGAGCAGTACTTC.

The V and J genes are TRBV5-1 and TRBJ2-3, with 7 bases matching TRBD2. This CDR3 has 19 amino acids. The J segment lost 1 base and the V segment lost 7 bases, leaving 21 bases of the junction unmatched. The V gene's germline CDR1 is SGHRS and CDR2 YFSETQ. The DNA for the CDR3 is TGCGCCAGCGGACTTGAGGGTCTGGCGGCTAGCGGCGGCACAGATACGCAGTATTTT. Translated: CASGLEGLAASGGTDTQYF.

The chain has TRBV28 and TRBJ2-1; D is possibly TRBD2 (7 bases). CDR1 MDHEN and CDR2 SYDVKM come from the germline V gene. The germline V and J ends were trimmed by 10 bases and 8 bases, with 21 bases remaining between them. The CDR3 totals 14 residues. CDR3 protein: CATEGQAGFDEQFF. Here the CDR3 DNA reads TGTGCCACCGAGGGACAAGCGGGATTCGATGAGCAGTTCTTC.

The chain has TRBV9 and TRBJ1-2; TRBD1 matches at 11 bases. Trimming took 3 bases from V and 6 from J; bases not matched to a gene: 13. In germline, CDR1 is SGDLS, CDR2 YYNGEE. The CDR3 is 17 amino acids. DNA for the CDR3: TGTGCCAGCAGCGGGGTCGTACTGGGACAGGGGGGCGATGGCTACACCTTC. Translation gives CASSGVVLGQGGDGYTF.

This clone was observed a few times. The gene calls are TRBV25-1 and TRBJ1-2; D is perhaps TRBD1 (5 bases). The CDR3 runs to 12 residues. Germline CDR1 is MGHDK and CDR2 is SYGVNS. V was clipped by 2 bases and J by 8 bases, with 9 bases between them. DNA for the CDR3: TGTGCCAGCAGTGAAGGCCAGGGAGGCTACACCTTC. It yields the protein CASSEGQGGYTF.

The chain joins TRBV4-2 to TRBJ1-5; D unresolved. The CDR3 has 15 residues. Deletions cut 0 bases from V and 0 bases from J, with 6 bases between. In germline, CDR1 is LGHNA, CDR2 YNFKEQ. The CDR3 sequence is CASSQEFGSNQPQHF. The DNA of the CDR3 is TGTGCCAGCAGCCAAGAATTTGGTAGCAATCAGCCCCAGCATTTT.

The CDR3 coding sequence is TGTGCCAGCAGTAGGCGTGGGTGGGGGACTGAAGCTTTCTTT. Protein: CASSRRGWGTEAFF. This chain joins TRBV27 and TRBJ1-1, with D possibly being TRBD1 (5 bases). The CDR3 sequence is 14 residues long. The V end lost 5 bases, the J end lost 5 bases, and 15 bases lay between the germline ends. Germline V CDR1 and CDR2: MNHEY, SMNVEV (reference sequence).

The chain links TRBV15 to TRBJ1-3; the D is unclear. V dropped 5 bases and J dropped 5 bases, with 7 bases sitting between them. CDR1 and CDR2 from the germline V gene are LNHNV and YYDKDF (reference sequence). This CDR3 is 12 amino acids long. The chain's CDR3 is CATSPARNTIYF. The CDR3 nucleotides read TGTGCCACCAGCCCAGCGAGAAACACCATATATTTT.

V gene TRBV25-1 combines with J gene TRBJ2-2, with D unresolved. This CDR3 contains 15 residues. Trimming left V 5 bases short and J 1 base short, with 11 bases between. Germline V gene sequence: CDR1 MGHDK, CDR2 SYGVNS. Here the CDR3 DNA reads TGTGCCAGCAGTCCCCGTAGGCAGAACACCGGGGAGCTGTTTTTT. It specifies CASSPRRQNTGELFF.

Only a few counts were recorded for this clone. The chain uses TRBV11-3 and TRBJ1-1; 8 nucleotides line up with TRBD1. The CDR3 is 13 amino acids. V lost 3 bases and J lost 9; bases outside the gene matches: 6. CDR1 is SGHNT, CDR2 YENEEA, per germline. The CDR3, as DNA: TGTGCCAGCAGCTTCGGACAGGGCTACCAAGCTTTCTTT. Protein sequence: CASSFGQGYQAFF.

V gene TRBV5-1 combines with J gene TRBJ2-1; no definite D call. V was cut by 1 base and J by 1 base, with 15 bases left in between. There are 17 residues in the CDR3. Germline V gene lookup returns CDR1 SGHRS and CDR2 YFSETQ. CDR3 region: CASSLSLVISSYNEQFF. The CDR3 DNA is TGCGCCAGCAGCTTGTCTTTAGTAATTAGTTCCTACAATGAGCAGTTCTTC.

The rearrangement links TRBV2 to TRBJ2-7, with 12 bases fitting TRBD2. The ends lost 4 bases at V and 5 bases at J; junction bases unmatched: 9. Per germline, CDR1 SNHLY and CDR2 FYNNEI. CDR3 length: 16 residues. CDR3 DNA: TGTGCCAGCAGTGCCCCTGGACTAGCGGGATGGGACGAGCAGTACTTC. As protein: CASSAPGLAGWDEQYF.

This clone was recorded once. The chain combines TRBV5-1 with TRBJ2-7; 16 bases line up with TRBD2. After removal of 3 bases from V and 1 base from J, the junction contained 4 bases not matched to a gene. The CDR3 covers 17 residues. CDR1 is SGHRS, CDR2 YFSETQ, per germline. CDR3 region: CASSSGTSGRVSYEQYF. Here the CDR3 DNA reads TGCGCCAGCAGCTCCGGGACTAGCGGGAGGGTATCCTACGAGCAGTACTTC.

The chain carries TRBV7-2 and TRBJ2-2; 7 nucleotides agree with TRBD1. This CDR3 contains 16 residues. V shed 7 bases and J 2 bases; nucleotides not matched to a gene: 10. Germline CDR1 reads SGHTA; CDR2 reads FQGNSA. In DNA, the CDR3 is TGTGCCAGCACCTGGGCCGGGACAGTAAACACCGGGGAGCTGTTTTTT. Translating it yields CASTWAGTVNTGELFF.

This chain's CDR3 is CASSERPGVDGYTF. CDR3 nucleotides: TGTGCCAGCAGCGAGCGGCCAGGGGTGGATGGCTACACCTTC. The rearrangement uses TRBV21-1 and TRBJ1-2; the D call of TRBD1 is as the table states it, not checked on the DNA. TRBV21-1 is flagged as a pseudogene. The CDR3 runs 14 residues.

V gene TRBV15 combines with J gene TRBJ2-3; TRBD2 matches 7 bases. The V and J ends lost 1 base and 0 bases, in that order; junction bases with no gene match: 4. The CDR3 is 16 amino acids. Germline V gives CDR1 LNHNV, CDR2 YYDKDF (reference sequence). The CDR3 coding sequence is TGTGCCACCAGCAGAGGCCTAGCGGTAAGCACAGATACGCAGTATTTT. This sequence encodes CATSRGLAVSTDTQYF. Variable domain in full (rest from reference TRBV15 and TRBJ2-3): DAMVIQNPRYQVTQFGKPVTLSCSQTLNHNVMYWYQQKSSQAPKLLFHYYDKDFNNEADTPDNFQSRRPNTSFCFLDIRSPGLGDTAMYLCATSRGLAVSTDTQYFGPGTRLTVL.

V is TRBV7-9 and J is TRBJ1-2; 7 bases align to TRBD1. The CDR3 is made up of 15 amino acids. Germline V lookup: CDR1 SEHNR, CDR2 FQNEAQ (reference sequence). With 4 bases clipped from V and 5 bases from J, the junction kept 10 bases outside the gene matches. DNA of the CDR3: TGTGCCAGCAGCTCAGGTGTCAGGGGGAAATATGGCTACACCTTC. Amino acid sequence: CASSSGVRGKYGYTF.

The CDR3: CASRLRTSGASSYEQYF. In DNA, the CDR3 is TGTGCCAGCCGTTTAAGGACTAGCGGGGCTAGCTCCTACGAGCAGTACTTC. The chain is built from TRBV2 and TRBJ2-7; TRBD2 aligns across 12 bases. This CDR3 contains 17 residues. V lost 8 bases and J lost 0; bases outside the gene matches: 11. Germline V CDR1 and CDR2: SNHLY, FYNNEI.

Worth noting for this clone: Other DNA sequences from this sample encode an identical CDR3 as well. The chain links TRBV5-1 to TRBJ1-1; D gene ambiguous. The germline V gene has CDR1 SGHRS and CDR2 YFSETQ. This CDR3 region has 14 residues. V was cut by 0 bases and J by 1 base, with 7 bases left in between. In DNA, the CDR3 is TGCGCCAGCAGCTTGGGCAGTCAGAACACTGAAGCTTTCTTT. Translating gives CASSLGSQNTEAFF.

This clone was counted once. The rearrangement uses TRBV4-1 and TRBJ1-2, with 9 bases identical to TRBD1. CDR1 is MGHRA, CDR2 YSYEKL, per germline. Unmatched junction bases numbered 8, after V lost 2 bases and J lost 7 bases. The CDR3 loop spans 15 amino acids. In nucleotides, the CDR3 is TGCGCCAGCAGCCAACCGGGACAGGGATCAGGTGGCTACACCTTC. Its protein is CASSQPGQGSGGYTF.

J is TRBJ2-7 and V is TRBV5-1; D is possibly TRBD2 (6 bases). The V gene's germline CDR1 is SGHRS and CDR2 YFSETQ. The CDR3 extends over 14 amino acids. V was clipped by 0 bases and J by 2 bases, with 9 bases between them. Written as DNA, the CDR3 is TGCGCCAGCAGCTTGGCCGCTAGCGCCTACGAGCAGTACTTC. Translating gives CASSLAASAYEQYF.

The CDR3 nucleotides read TGCGCCAGCAGCTTGAGCGGGCTAGATACGCAGTATTTT. Translation gives CASSLSGLDTQYF. The rearrangement uses TRBV5-1 and TRBJ2-3, with D possibly being TRBD2 (6 bases). CDR1 SGHRS and CDR2 YFSETQ come from the germline V gene. CDR3 length equals 13 residues. V shed 1 base and J shed 5 bases, with 8 bases lying between them.

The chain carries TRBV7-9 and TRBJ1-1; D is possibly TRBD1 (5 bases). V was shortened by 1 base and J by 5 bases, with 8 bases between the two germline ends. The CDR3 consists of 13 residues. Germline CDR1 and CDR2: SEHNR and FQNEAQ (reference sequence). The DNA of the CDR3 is TGTGCCAGCAGCTTAGAGGGGAGGACTGAAGCTTTCTTT. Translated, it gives CASSLEGRTEAFF.

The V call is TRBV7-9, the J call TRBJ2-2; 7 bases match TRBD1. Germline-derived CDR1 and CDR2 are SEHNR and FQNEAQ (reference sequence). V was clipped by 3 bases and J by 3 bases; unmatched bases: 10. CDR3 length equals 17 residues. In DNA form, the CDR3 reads TGTGCCAGCAGCTTCTTTGCGACAGGGAAGTACACCGGGGAGCTGTTTTTT. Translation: CASSFFATGKYTGELFF.

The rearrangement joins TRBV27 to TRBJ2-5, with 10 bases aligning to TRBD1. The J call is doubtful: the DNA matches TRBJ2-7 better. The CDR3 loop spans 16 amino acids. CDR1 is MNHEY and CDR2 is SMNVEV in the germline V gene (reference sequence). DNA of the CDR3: TGTGCCAGCAGTTTTTACCCGGGACAGGGGATCTACGAGCAGTACTTC. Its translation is CASSFYPGQGIYEQYF.

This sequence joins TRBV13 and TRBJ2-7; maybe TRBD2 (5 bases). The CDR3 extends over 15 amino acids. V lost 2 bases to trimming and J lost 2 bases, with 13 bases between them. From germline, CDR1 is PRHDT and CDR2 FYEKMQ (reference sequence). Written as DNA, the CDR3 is TGTGCCAGCAGCTTAAGTACTAGTAGACCCTACGAGCAGTACTTC. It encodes CASSLSTSRPYEQYF.

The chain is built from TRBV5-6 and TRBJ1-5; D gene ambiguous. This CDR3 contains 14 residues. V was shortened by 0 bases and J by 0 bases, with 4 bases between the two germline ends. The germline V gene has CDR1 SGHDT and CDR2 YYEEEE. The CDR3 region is CASSLGNSNQPQHF. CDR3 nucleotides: TGTGCCAGCAGCTTGGGAAATAGCAATCAGCCCCAGCATTTT.